This T cell receptor (beta chain) stems from a study of graft-versus-host responses after intestinal transplantation. Points from the study as a whole: Some GvH clones appeared in ileal mucosa or blood before recipient bone marrow.

The method was immunoSEQ multiplex PCR; TCRdb's version includes in-frame clones alone and lacks a portion of them. Of approximately 100,000 clones in the sample, roughly 86% were seen once. Note on this clone: Its matching antigen is unknown.

Germline assignment: CDR1 SNHLY and CDR2 FYNNEI. V was trimmed by 10 bases and J by 0 bases, leaving 12 bases between them. The CDR3 is 13 amino acids. The origin of this receptor is a human patient who received an intestinal transplant, so some T cells may come from the graft donor. Sequencing used PBMCs, obtained 255 days after intestinal transplant. The genes are TRBV2 and TRBJ1-1; D perhaps matches TRBD1 (5 bases). DNA of the CDR3: TGTGCCAACCGACGGGGGATGAACACTGAAGCTTTCTTT. Its translation is CANRRGMNTEAFF.